The rows below give T cell receptor beta chains drawn from one sample of a study of identical twins. TCRdb passed the 5' RACE reads through MiXCR, listing each CDR3 protein once. The sample has approximately 590,000 distinct CDR3 sequences, over 8.5% seen once; the top ten hold 2.5% to 3.5%. These data also formed part of another study, on yellow fever vaccine responses in identical twins.

The material sequenced was PBMCs. Source of these receptors: a woman aged 18-29 years in good health. The CDR3 runs from the conserved cysteine through the conserved F or W. The D gene is left open where the match is weak. Not all rows give a size; the values are once, few, many and, for expanded clones, a class.

j_call v_call clone_size d_call cdr3_aa cdr3_nt
TRBJ1-5 TRBV4-3 . . CASSQEGAQPQHF TGCGCCAGCAGCCAAGAAGGGGCTCAGCCCCAGCATTTT
TRBJ2-1 TRBV7-2 . . CASSSQGGKSYNEQFF TGTGCCAGCAGCTCCCAGGGGGGTAAAAGTTACAATGAGCAGTTCTTC
TRBJ2-3 TRBV11-2 few TRBD2 CASSLGLAGYQDTQYF TGTGCCAGCAGCTTAGGGTTAGCGGGATATCAAGATACGCAGTATTTT
TRBJ2-7 TRBV6-2/TRBV6-3 few TRBD2 CASSVGLAGGQESYEQYF TGTGCCAGCAGTGTCGGACTAGCGGGAGGGCAGGAATCCTACGAGCAGTACTTC
TRBJ1-5 TRBV7-2 few . CASSWGGDQPQHF TGTGCCAGCAGCTGGGGGGGGGACCAGCCCCAGCATTTT
TRBJ2-7 TRBV11-2 . . CASSLKIGFSWATYEQYF TGTGCCAGCAGCTTAAAGATAGGCTTCTCCTGGGCTACCTACGAGCAGTACTTC
TRBJ2-2 TRBV28 . . CASIETTENTGELFF TGTGCCAGCATCGAGACGACAGAGAACACCGGGGAGCTGTTTTTT
TRBJ2-3 TRBV14 few . CASSLWTRTDTQYF TGTGCCAGCAGCCTCTGGACCCGCACAGATACGCAGTATTTT
TRBJ1-6 TRBV16 few . CASSQSSQYNSPLHF TGTGCCAGCAGCCAATCTTCCCAGTATAATTCACCCCTCCACTTT
TRBJ2-3 TRBV20-1 . . CRGLGDTVHTQYF TGCAGGGGTTTGGGGGACACGGTACATACGCAGTATTTT
TRBJ2-3 TRBV4-3 many . CASSQTKRTDTQYF TGCGCCAGCAGCCAGACCAAACGCACAGATACGCAGTATTTT
TRBJ2-3 TRBV6-1 . . CASRSYSTARDTQYF TGTGCCAGCAGATCTTATTCGACAGCAAGGGATACGCAGTATTTT
TRBJ2-1 TRBV6-5 few . CASSYRHYDGYNEQFF TGTGCCAGCAGTTACCGACATTACGACGGCTACAATGAGCAGTTCTTC
TRBJ2-1 TRBV24-1 few . CATSGGAEQFF TGTGCCACCAGTGGGGGTGCTGAGCAGTTCTTC
TRBJ2-3 TRBV2 few TRBD1 CASIRDRSTDTQYF TGTGCCAGCATTAGGGACAGGAGCACAGATACGCAGTATTTT
TRBJ2-7 TRBV7-9 . . CASSLPLGVSGEQYF TGTGCCAGCAGCTTACCCTTGGGGGTATCGGGGGAGCAGTACTTC
TRBJ2-5 TRBV9 . . CASSVVGSGWETQYF TGTGCCAGCAGCGTAGTGGGGTCCGGGTGGGAGACCCAGTACTTC
TRBJ1-2 TRBV2 . . CASSDRRGYTF TGTGCCAGCAGTGATCGACGCGGCTACACCTTC
TRBJ2-2 TRBV5-1 few . CASRVTGSDTGELFF TGCGCCAGCAGAGTAACAGGGTCGGACACCGGGGAGCTGTTTTTT
TRBJ2-7 TRBV3-1 many TRBD1 CASSPRTGASYEQYF TGCGCCAGCAGCCCCCGGACAGGGGCATCCTACGAGCAGTACTTC
TRBJ2-2 TRBV7-9 . TRBD2 CASSSLAGGNTGELFF TGTGCCAGCAGCTCCTTAGCGGGAGGGAACACCGGGGAGCTGTTTTTT
TRBJ2-7 TRBV2 . . CASAQDRAAYEQYF TGTGCCAGCGCGCAGGACAGAGCTGCCTACGAGCAGTACTTC
TRBJ2-7 TRBV7-2 . TRBD2 CASSDPGLVSHEKYF TGTGCCAGCAGCGACCCGGGACTAGTTTCTCACGAGAAGTACTTC
TRBJ2-5 TRBV6-6 few TRBD2 CASTRLAGETQYF TGTGCCAGCACGAGGCTAGCGGGAGAGACCCAGTACTTC
TRBJ2-3 TRBV15 . TRBD2 CATSRRTSGTDTQYF TGTGCCACCAGCAGACGGACTAGCGGTACAGATACGCAGTATTTT
TRBJ2-7 TRBV5-6 few . CASSSSRAPVEQYF TGTGCCAGCAGCAGCTCCCGGGCGCCGGTCGAGCAGTACTTC
TRBJ2-1 TRBV7-9 few TRBD1 CAYRDRNYNEQFF TGTGCCTACCGGGACAGGAATTACAATGAGCAGTTCTTC
TRBJ1-2 TRBV29-1 many . CSVTDRMVGGYTF TGCAGCGTTACCGACAGGATGGTTGGTGGCTACACCTTC
TRBJ2-1 TRBV29-1 many . CSAREQPTGNEQFF TGCAGCGCCCGGGAGCAACCCACTGGTAATGAGCAGTTCTTC
TRBJ2-3 TRBV29-1 few TRBD2 CSVDSSRERIDTQYF TGCAGCGTTGATTCTTCGCGGGAGCGTATAGATACGCAGTATTTT
TRBJ2-7 TRBV3-1 many TRBD2 CASSPRLAGDYEQYF TGTGCCAGCAGCCCCCGACTAGCGGGAGACTACGAGCAGTACTTC
TRBJ2-7 TRBV27 many . CASSLGGLGEQYF TGTGCCAGCAGTTTAGGGGGTTTGGGCGAGCAGTACTTC
TRBJ2-3 TRBV4-1 many TRBD2 CASSPGEGSGLRTDTQYF TGCGCCAGCAGCCCAGGCGAGGGTAGCGGGCTTCGCACAGATACGCAGTATTTT
TRBJ2-5 TRBV11-2 . . CASSPRRRAQETQYF TGTGCCAGCAGCCCCCGCCGGCGTGCACAAGAGACCCAGTACTTC
TRBJ1-2 TRBV30 . . CAWSASGRYGYTF TGTGCCTGGAGTGCCTCAGGGCGCTATGGCTACACCTTC
TRBJ2-1 TRBV11-2 . TRBD2 CASSFKLGGSDEQFF TGTGCCAGCAGCTTCAAACTCGGGGGGTCTGATGAGCAGTTCTTC
TRBJ2-2 TRBV15 few . CATSRAVGTRPGWTGELFF TGTGCCACCAGCAGAGCTGTTGGGACACGGCCAGGATGGACCGGGGAGCTGTTTTTT
TRBJ1-2 TRBV12-3/TRBV12-4 . . CASSPRAPERYGYTF TGTGCCAGCAGTCCTCGGGCACCGGAGCGGTATGGCTACACCTTC
TRBJ1-1 TRBV18 . . CASSHGPAEAFF TGTGCCAGCTCACACGGACCCGCTGAAGCTTTCTTT
TRBJ2-7 TRBV4-2 many TRBD1 CASSQVDRTTYEQYF TGTGCCAGCAGCCAAGTGGACAGGACAACCTACGAGCAGTACTTC
TRBJ2-7 TRBV7-2 many TRBD1 CASSPPRTGVGYEQYF TGTGCCAGCAGCCCCCCGAGGACAGGGGTTGGCTACGAGCAGTACTTC
TRBJ2-7 TRBV29-1 . . CSVALGRRTPQGTYEQYF TGCAGCGTTGCGTTGGGCCGACGGACACCACAAGGGACTTACGAGCAGTACTTC
TRBJ2-2 TRBV19 . TRBD2 CASRLAGVSAGELFF TGTGCCAGCAGACTAGCGGGAGTGTCGGCCGGGGAGCTGTTTTTT
TRBJ2-2 TRBV3-1 . TRBD2 CARSPSPSGDNTGELFF TGTGCCAGGAGCCCTTCTCCTAGCGGGGACAACACCGGGGAGCTGTTTTTT
TRBJ2-3 TRBV5-1 many . CASSLWTVRTDTQYF TGCGCCAGCAGCTTGTGGACCGTCCGCACAGATACGCAGTATTTT
TRBJ2-5 TRBV20-1 few TRBD2 CSASTSGSQETQYF TGCAGTGCTTCGACTAGCGGGAGTCAAGAGACCCAGTACTTC
TRBJ2-1 TRBV20-1 few . CSARSNYNEQFF TGCAGTGCTAGGTCTAACTACAATGAGCAGTTCTTC
TRBJ2-1 TRBV11-2 many TRBD2 CASSLPGLAHEQFF TGTGCCAGCAGCTTACCGGGACTAGCCCATGAGCAGTTCTTC
TRBJ2-7 TRBV6-1 many . CASSINRDLYEQYF TGTGCCAGCAGTATCAACAGGGATCTCTACGAGCAGTACTTC
TRBJ2-5 TRBV20-1 many . CSASSLVLGTQYF TGCAGTGCTAGTAGTTTGGTCTTGGGGACCCAGTACTTC
TRBJ2-2 TRBV20-1 many . CSASILGVAGELFF TGCAGTGCTAGTATCCTAGGGGTGGCCGGGGAGCTGTTTTTT
TRBJ2-2 TRBV12-5 few . CASGLVPKDVGQLVTGELFF TGTGCTAGTGGTTTGGTACCGAAGGACGTAGGGCAGCTGGTCACCGGGGAGCTGTTTTTT
TRBJ2-3 TRBV12-3/TRBV12-4 . . CASSLVLVDTQYF TGTGCCAGCAGTCTTGTTCTGGTAGATACGCAGTATTTT
TRBJ2-3 TRBV6-6 many . CATLQGTDTQYF TGTGCCACTCTACAGGGAACAGATACGCAGTATTTT
TRBJ2-7 TRBV12-3/TRBV12-4 many . CASSSSHAKDYEQYF TGTGCCAGCAGCTCTAGCCACGCGAAAGACTACGAGCAGTACTTC
TRBJ1-1 TRBV5-1 . . CASSFLADMNTEAFF TGCGCCAGCAGCTTCCTCGCAGACATGAACACTGAAGCTTTCTTT
TRBJ2-1 TRBV7-9 many . CASSLTSSNEQFF TGTGCCAGCAGCTTAACGTCCTCCAATGAGCAGTTCTTC
TRBJ2-1 TRBV9 . TRBD2 CASSASGGAVAEQFF TGTGCCAGCAGCGCTAGCGGGGGGGCTGTTGCGGAGCAGTTCTTC
TRBJ2-1 TRBV20-1 many . CSARPNNEQFF TGCAGTGCTAGACCAAACAATGAGCAGTTCTTC